The clone carrying this T cell receptor (beta chain) was counted a single time. The antigen is not known. Additional DNA sequences in this sample encode the identical CDR3. The CDR3 extends over 13 amino acids. Germline CDR1 MNHEY, CDR2 SMNVEV (reference sequence). V lost 3 bases and J 4 bases, leaving 9 bases between the germline ends. The data derive from a study of shared clonotypes between healthy human individuals. Overall study findings and caveats: An effect of sequencing depth on clonotype sharing among donors was expected. Several donors had approximately 4.6% of their naive CD4 clonotypes in common.

Assay used: immunoSEQ multiplex PCR; TCRdb lists only in-frame clones, some missing. The profile shows 2.3 million or so clones, more than 80% of them singletons. The chain has TRBV27 and TRBJ1-2, with a possible D match to TRBD1 (5 bases). This sequence originates from a man aged 18 to 30 in good health. Some clones in this sample may be carry-over from other donors' samples. Sequenced input: naive CD4+ T cells from PBMCs. Subset described: CD45RA+ positively selected. The DNA of the CDR3 is TGTGCCAGCAGTTTCGGGGGAGGCTATGGCTACACCTTC. The encoded protein is CASSFGGGYGYTF.